The TCR beta chain under discussion was sequenced for a study of blood T cells in healthy people across ages. General study points: The study lacked donor CMV status, which possibly confounded expanded clonotype changes.

Combining a sample-barcoded 5' primer with a J-beta primer mix, a second PCR ran for 7 to 11 cycles. MiXCR, run by TCRdb on the 5' RACE reads, gives a single entry per CDR3 protein. Among around 1.5 million distinct CDR3 sequences, roughly 30% were seen once, and the ten largest hold approximately 10%. Concerning this clonotype: Its antigen is still unknown. A read error may account for a junction end that differs from germline.

Each individual donor underwent a draw of approximately 9.8 milliliters of peripheral blood. This TCR was recovered from a woman younger than 45 in good health. Sequenced material: blood.

The CDR3 bases are TGCGCCTGCAGTGACGAGACGCCCACCTCCTACGAGCAGTACTTC. This translates into CACSDETPTSYEQYF. The rearrangement joins TRBV10-2 to TRBJ2-7; D remains ambiguous. The CDR3 is 15 amino acids. Germline CDR1 reads WSHSY; CDR2 reads SAAADI.